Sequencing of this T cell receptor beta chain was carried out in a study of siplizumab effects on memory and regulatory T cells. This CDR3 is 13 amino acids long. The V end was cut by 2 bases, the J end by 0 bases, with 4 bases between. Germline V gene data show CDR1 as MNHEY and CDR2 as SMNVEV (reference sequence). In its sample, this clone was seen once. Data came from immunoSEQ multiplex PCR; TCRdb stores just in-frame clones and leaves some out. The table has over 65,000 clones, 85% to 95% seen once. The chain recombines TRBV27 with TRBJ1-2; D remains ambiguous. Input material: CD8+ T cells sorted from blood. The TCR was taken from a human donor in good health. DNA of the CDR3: TGTGCCAGCAGTTTACAGGCTAACTATGGCTACACCTTC. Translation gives CASSLQANYGYTF.